This TCR beta chain was found in a study of T cells in Graves' hyperthyroidism and ophthalmopathy. First hyperthyroidism diagnosis is when the blood sample was obtained, before any ophthalmopathy symptoms. Study-level results: A 13 V-J model separated ophthalmopathy from stable hyperthyroidism.

Researchers took RNA transcripts and amplified the TCR beta CDR3 regions from them. HTBI primers were the set used in a first-round RT-PCR of the TCR CDR3. TCRdb called the multiplex PCR reads again in MiXCR, with one record for every CDR3 protein. The sample has 250,000 to 300,000 distinct CDR3 sequences, more than 10% seen once. This clonotype was counted many times. Its antigen is undetermined. Trimming left V 6 bases short and J 2 bases short, with 13 bases between. The CDR3 consists of 14 residues. Germline CDR1 and CDR2: SGHVS and FQNEAQ. V and J are TRBV7-8 and TRBJ2-5; possible D gene TRBD2, 6 bases. The sample was blood. The TCR comes from a woman in her twenties or thirties with Graves' hyperthyroidism that later progressed to Graves' ophthalmopathy. The CDR3 loop is CASRLGTAQETQYF. CDR3 DNA sequence: TGTGCCAGCAGACTGGGGACTGCACAAGAGACCCAGTACTTC. The whole variable domain, remainder taken from reference TRBV7-8 and TRBJ2-5, is GAGVSQSPRYKVAKRGQDVALRCDPISGHVSLFWYQQALGQGPEFLTYFQNEAQLDKSGLPSDRFFAERPEGSVSTLKIQRTQQEDSAVYLCASRLGTAQETQYFGPGTRLLVL.